The clone carrying this T cell receptor beta chain has a single count. The sample belongs to a study of blood T cell repertoires in COVID-19. Study-wide context: Specimens from acute and convalescent COVID-19 originated in the United States, Italy and Spain. Sample material is recorded as cDNA or gDNA derived from T cells, B-cell-depleted T cells, or PBMCs.

Original processing notes: Nucleated cell number was recorded as an estimate derived from reference gene primer amplification. Repertoires were generated with immunoSEQ multiplex PCR, while TCRdb's copy carries only in-frame clones and drops some. That table gives V, J and clone size, and the DNA gave D and trimming. The sample has 250,000 to 300,000 clones, 89% seen once; the top ten hold under 2.5%. V was cut by 3 bases and J by 4 bases, with 9 bases left in between. The CDR3 is 14 amino acids. CDR1 and CDR2 (germline): MNHNY, SVGAGI (reference sequence). This receptor was obtained from a man in his fifties with acute or convalescent COVID-19. The source material was peripheral blood. The chain carries TRBV6-6 and TRBJ1-4; possibly TRBD1 for D (5 bases). CDR3 nucleotides: TGTGCCAGCAGTTATCGGGGGGTTAATGAAAAACTGTTTTTT. Its protein is CASSYRGVNEKLFF.